The following is a TCR beta chain sequence with its context. TCRdb reprocessed the 5' RACE reads and stores each CDR3 protein as one record, lacking DNA. The listing contains about 540,000 distinct CDR3 sequences. The CDR3 consists of 15 residues. Germline V gene data show CDR1 as SQVTM and CDR2 as ANQGSEA. The sample belongs to a study of T cells expressing NK-cell markers. The TCR originated in a man between 18 and 35 years old in good health. Sequencing was done on a sample of blood T cells: a sorted CD56 or NKG2C T cell subset, CD4+ or CD8+ T cells, or bulk PBMC T cells (not recorded which). This chain links TRBV29-1 with TRBJ2-7; absent DNA, TCRdb's TRBD1 call cannot be checked. The chain's CDR3 is CSVEASGTGFDEQYF.